The entry that follows covers one TCR beta chain sequence. This sample was taken from a study of blood T cell repertoires in COVID-19. TCRdb's copy holds only in-frame clones and misses some; the assay was immunoSEQ multiplex PCR. The sample has about 160,000 clones, approximately 81% seen once. Germline CDR1 is SGHRS and CDR2 is YFSETQ. The CDR3 consists of 15 residues. V lost 3 bases and J lost 0, with 12 bases in between. The sequence was obtained from a human donor with acute or convalescent COVID-19. The donor label of this sample is uncertain. The chain is built from TRBV5-1 and TRBJ2-5; D is perhaps TRBD2 (5 bases). The source material was peripheral blood. As DNA, the CDR3 is TGCGCCAGCAGCTCGGGGTTTGGGCACCAAGAGACCCAGTACTTC. The encoded protein is CASSSGFGHQETQYF.